This TCR beta chain was sequenced during a study of T cells in Graves' hyperthyroidism and ophthalmopathy (dated by TCRdb to between 2018 and 2020). For the wider study: A discovery cohort of 95 to 100 patients, 43 with Graves' ophthalmopathy and approximately 60 with stable Graves' hyperthyroidism, was used to find distinguishing TCR V-J signatures. TCR Vbeta CDR3 sequencing of some 140 peripheral blood samples (approximately 44 ophthalmopathy, 75 hyperthyroidism and around 17 progressor patients) is reported in the paper. Following sampling, methimazole starting at 30 mg daily was given to hyperthyroidism patients, and high-dose intravenous methylprednisolone was given to ophthalmopathy patients. In several Graves' hyperthyroidism patients, the study also compared T-cell repertoires from thyroid tissue with T-cell repertoires from blood. Prospective prediction of ophthalmopathy was tested in an independent validation cohort consisting of about 19 hyperthyroidism patients and 17 patients who later progressed to ophthalmopathy. The roughly 94 discovery patients were randomly split 7:3 into training and test sets. Overall results and qualifications from the work: Ophthalmopathy was separated from stable hyperthyroidism by a 13 V-J signature model, with around 90% sensitivity and 81% to 83% specificity obtained in cross-validation and 80%/75% obtained in testing. No statistical method was used to fix the sample size in advance, and group allocation was not hidden from the investigators. In validation, progression to ophthalmopathy was predicted by the model with nearly 71% sensitivity and under 85% specificity, a median of roughly six months before onset. Most expanded thyroid clonotypes (frequency above 0.001) were also detected in blood, suggesting blood repertoires may reflect thyroid immune responses.

Amplification of TCR beta CDR3 regions was carried out from RNA transcripts. The TCR CDR3 was subjected to a first round of RT-PCR using the HTBI primer set and the Qiagen OneStep RT-PCR kit. A second multiplex PCR round built the libraries, followed by size selection and purification. Libraries were sequenced paired-end with 100 bp reads on an Illumina HiSeq2000. On the authors' methods: Raw data were processed with SOAPnuke, discarding reads with adapters, uncalled bases, mean Phred below 15, or no exact constant-primer or identifier match. COPE v1.2.5 was used to merge the high-quality paired reads, and each unique nucleotide sequence was defined as a clonotype. Clonotypes were aligned to IMGT TRBV, TRBD and TRBJ reference segments using MiTCR v1.1. Only V-J combinations with frequency above 0.0001, covering roughly 99% of repertoires, were analysed. A TCS score was defined as the ratio between F50 (clonal expansion) and ExV (chaos), using BLOSUM62-based TCRdist between CDR3 peptides within each V-J. Welch's t-statistics and random forest reduced several hundred V-J features to fewer than 15, which were used in a naive Bayes classifier (R e1071). TCRdb passed the public sequencing reads through fastp at Q25 and MiXCR, retaining productive beta sequences. Identical CDR3 proteins give one entry, which carries the most common genes and DNA. It is TCRdb's table, rather than the study itself, that gives the V and J calls and clone size. The sample profile shows 600,000 or so distinct CDR3 sequences; about 45% of them were found once. The ten largest clones take up 8% to 8.5% of the sample.

This clonotype was seen ten or more times. The antigen it recognizes is unknown. No base qualities exist here, and no much larger clone lies one base off it. CDR1 and CDR2 are read off the germline V gene as KGHDR and SFDVKD. V is pared back by 4 bases and J by 2 bases, with 14 bases lying between the germline termini. From the cysteine up to the phenylalanine, the CDR3 has a length of 17 residues. Only CDR3 DNA remains: 51 bases, in frame from the first base. Stable Graves' hyperthyroidism was defined as no progression to ophthalmopathy during 18 months of follow-up. Hyperthyroidism patients were newly diagnosed, had a disease duration of under 2 months, and were aged 18 to 65 years. The study excluded patients with uncontrolled infections, other autoimmune diseases, pregnancy or lactation. Diagnoses were established on the basis of clinical symptoms, serum thyroxine and TRAb, thyroid ultrasound, and orbital computed tomography. Total RNA was extracted using Trizol reagent, and RNA quality was assessed on an Agilent 2100 Bioanalyzer.

Sequenced input: peripheral blood or thyroid tissue (not recorded which). The TCR was taken from a woman aged 18-29 years with Graves' hyperthyroidism. Donor details come from another sample of the same person, matched by shared clones. The V and J segments used are TRBV24-1 and TRBJ2-6; the D call could be TRBD1 or TRBD2, with each sharing 5 bases. Read as DNA, the sequence is TGTGCCACCAGTGAACCCGACGGGGCGGCTGGGGCCAACGTCCTGACTTTC. Translated, this gives CATSEPDGAAGANVLTF.